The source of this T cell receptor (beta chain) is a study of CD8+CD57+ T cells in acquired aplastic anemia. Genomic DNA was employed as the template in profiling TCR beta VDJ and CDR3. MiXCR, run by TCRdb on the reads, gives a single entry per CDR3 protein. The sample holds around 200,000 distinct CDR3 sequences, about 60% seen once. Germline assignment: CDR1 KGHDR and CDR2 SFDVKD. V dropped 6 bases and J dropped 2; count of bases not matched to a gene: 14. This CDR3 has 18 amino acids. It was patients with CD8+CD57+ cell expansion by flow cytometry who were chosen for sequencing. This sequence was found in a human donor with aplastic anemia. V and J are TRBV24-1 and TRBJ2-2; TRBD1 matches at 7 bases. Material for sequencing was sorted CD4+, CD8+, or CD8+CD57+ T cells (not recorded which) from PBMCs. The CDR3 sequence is CATSLRKRTGHNTGELFF. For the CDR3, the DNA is TGTGCCACCAGTCTTCGCAAACGGACAGGACATAACACCGGGGAGCTGTTTTTT.